The 16 T cell receptor beta chains below all came from one sample that was sequenced in a study of human T cells and chemical hapten exposure. Using its own MiXCR run on the RACE reads, TCRdb lists one record per CDR3 protein. The profile shows approximately 57,000 distinct CDR3 sequences, 9% to 9.5% of them singletons. Regarding time point: patch test 1, 2 weeks after DPC sensitization. Stated treatment: therapeutic diphenylcyclopropenone sensitization with weekly scalp DPC. Source: whole blood, taken in connection with sensitization to the hapten diphenylcyclopropenone (DPC). All receptors come from a woman aged 40 to 50 with alopecia areata. Some clones in this sample may be carry-over from other donors' samples.

This chain uses TRBV7-2 with TRBJ1-2, with TRBD1 matching 7 bases. Germline values: CDR1 SGHTA, CDR2 FQGNSA. J gave up 0 bases and V 5 bases, and 3 bases lay outside the gene matches. The CDR3 is 14 residues long. CDR3 bases: TGTGCCAGCAGCGTGGGGACAGCTAACTATGGCTACACCTTC. Its protein product is CASSVGTANYGYTF.

This clonotype was observed at least ten times. CDR3 loop: CASSYKGVGQPQHF. In nucleotides, the CDR3 is TGTGCCAGCAGTTACAAGGGGGTTGGTCAGCCCCAGCATTTT. This chain uses TRBV6-6 with TRBJ1-5, with D possibly being TRBD1 (6 bases). The CDR3 runs to 14 residues. Germline loops: CDR1 MNHNY, CDR2 SVGAGI (reference sequence). The V end was cut by 2 bases, the J end by 6 bases, with 11 bases between.

This clonotype was observed at least ten times. The chain links TRBV3-1 to TRBJ2-5, with 8 nucleotides matching TRBD2. V trimming: 0 bases; J trimming: 4 bases; junction bases outside the gene matches: 10. CDR3 length: 17 residues. Germline V gives CDR1 LGHDT, CDR2 YNNKEL (reference sequence). The CDR3 protein is CASSQDVRASGRETQYF. The CDR3 DNA reads TGTGCCAGCAGCCAAGATGTAAGGGCTAGCGGGCGAGAGACCCAGTACTTC.

This clonotype occurred a few times. The V call is TRBV5-5, the J call TRBJ2-7; 11 bases are a match to TRBD2. V was pared by 4 bases and J by 2 bases, with 5 bases of the junction left unmatched. The CDR3 spans 15 residues. Germline values: CDR1 SGHKS, CDR2 YYEKEE (reference sequence). CDR3 sequence reads: CASSTGLAVTYEQYF. As DNA, the CDR3 is TGTGCCAGCAGCACGGGACTAGCGGTCACCTACGAGCAGTACTTC. Full variable domain (missing parts from reference TRBV5-5 and TRBJ2-7): DAGVTQSPTHLIKTRGQQVTLRCSPISGHKSVSWYQQVLGQGPQFIFQYYEKEERGRGNFPDRFSARQFPNYSSELNVNALLLGDSALYLCASSTGLAVTYEQYFGPGTRLTVT.

This clonotype was recorded a few times. The CDR3 spells CASLPGGSRNTIYF. In nucleotides, the CDR3 is TGTGCCAGCCTCCCCGGGGGATCGCGAAACACCATATATTTT. The chain is built from TRBV28 and TRBJ1-3, with D possibly being TRBD1 (5 bases). This CDR3 is 14 amino acids long. Trimming left V 8 bases short and J 5 bases short, with 16 bases between. The germline V gene encodes CDR1 MDHEN and CDR2 SYDVKM.

This clonotype was observed at least ten times. This sequence joins TRBV4-1 and TRBJ1-4; 9 bases map to TRBD1. This CDR3 contains 17 residues. With V trimmed by 1 base and J by 7 bases, 10 bases remained unmatched. Germline lookup yields CDR1 MGHRA and CDR2 YSYEKL. The CDR3 reads CASSQATGDRDGEKLFF. For the CDR3, the DNA is TGCGCCAGCAGCCAAGCGACCGGGGACAGGGATGGTGAAAAACTGTTTTTT.

This clonotype occurred a few times. In DNA form, the CDR3 reads TGTGCCAGCAGCGTGGGCGGACACGGGGGAGATACGCAGTATTTT. Amino acids: CASSVGGHGGDTQYF. The chain employs TRBV9 and TRBJ2-3, with D perhaps matching TRBD2 (6 bases). V lost 2 bases and J lost 5, with 15 bases in between. Germline V lookup: CDR1 SGDLS, CDR2 YYNGEE. The CDR3 has 15 residues.

This clonotype appeared many times. This chain joins TRBV6-2 or TRBV6-3 and TRBJ2-6, with 9 bases lining up with TRBD2. V dropped 6 bases and J dropped 0; count of bases not matched to a gene: 12. From germline, CDR1 is MNHEY and CDR2 SVGEGT. The CDR3 runs to 19 residues. The CDR3 DNA follows: TGTGCCAGCAGCTCCCGTGGGACTAGCTTTCTCTCTGGGGCCAACGTCCTGACTTTC. Translation: CASSSRGTSFLSGANVLTF.

This clonotype turned up a few times. The chain carries TRBV19 and TRBJ2-7, with D hard to call. From germline, CDR1 is LNHDA and CDR2 SQIVND (reference sequence). Between the trimmed V and J ends, which lost 5 bases and 3 bases, there was a span of 14 bases. This CDR3 has 14 residues. CDR3 bases: TGTGCCAGTAGTCCTTACTCGAGCGACTACGAGCAGTACTTC. It yields the protein CASSPYSSDYEQYF.

The chain couples TRBV12-3 or TRBV12-4 to TRBJ2-1; D gene uncertain. V dropped 5 bases and J dropped 5 bases, with 13 bases sitting between them. This CDR3 has 14 residues. CDR3 nucleotide sequence: TGTGCCAGCAGTACCCGAGGCACCCACAATGAGCAGTTCTTC. Amino acid sequence: CASSTRGTHNEQFF.

In its sample, this clonotype was seen a few times. The chain couples TRBV6-5 to TRBJ2-7; D remains unclear. V was trimmed by 0 bases and J by 2 bases, leaving 11 bases between them. The CDR3 contains 15 residues. Germline V lookup: CDR1 MNHEY, CDR2 SVGAGI. The CDR3 coding sequence is TGTGCCAGCAGTTACTCGGGCGCGCAAGCCTACGAGCAGTACTTC. As protein: CASSYSGAQAYEQYF.

The gene calls are TRBV29-1 and TRBJ2-3; a weak D match, TRBD2 (5 bases). CDR1 and CDR2 from the germline V gene are SQVTM and ANQGSEA. The CDR3 runs to 13 residues. Trimming removed 4 bases from V and 3 bases from J, with 11 bases in between. CDR3 protein: CSVAGVGTDTQYF. DNA for the CDR3: TGCAGCGTTGCCGGGGTGGGGACAGATACGCAGTATTTT.

The CDR3 DNA sequence: TGTGCCAGCAGCCTAGTCCCCGGCGGTGAAGCTTTCTTT. It codes for CASSLVPGGEAFF. V usage is TRBV7-2 and J usage is TRBJ1-1; D is uncertain. The CDR3 contains 13 residues. Trimming cost V 5 bases and J 7 bases, with 14 bases left between them. Germline-derived CDR1 and CDR2 are SGHTA and FQGNSA. Filled out from reference TRBV7-2 and TRBJ1-1, the complete variable domain reads GAGVSQSPSNKVTEKGKDVELRCDPISGHTALYWYRQSLGQGLEFLIYFQGNSAPDKSGLPSDRFSAERTGGSVSTLTIQRTQQEDSAVYLCASSLVPGGEAFFGQGTRLTVV.

This clonotype was seen a few times. The chain combines TRBV20-1 with TRBJ2-5, with 8 bases identical to TRBD2. CDR1 is DFQATT, CDR2 SNEGSKA, per germline (reference sequence). With V trimmed by 4 bases and J by 5 bases, 3 bases remained unmatched. The CDR3 is 12 residues long. The CDR3 DNA follows: TGCAGTGCTACAGTAGCGGGGGAGACCCAGTACTTC. Translated, it gives CSATVAGETQYF.

There are many counts of this clonotype. CDR3 nucleotide sequence: TGTGCCAGCAGCTCCAGGACTAGCGGGGTCACAGATACGCAGTATTTT. It translates to CASSSRTSGVTDTQYF. The chain employs TRBV11-3 and TRBJ2-3; 12 nucleotides align to TRBD2. J was trimmed by 2 bases and V by 4 bases; bases with no gene match: 4. The CDR3 contains 16 residues. The germline V gene has CDR1 SGHNT and CDR2 YENEEA.

This clonotype was counted many times. The V gene is TRBV7-8, the J gene TRBJ1-4; D ambiguous. There are 15 residues in the CDR3. Germline loops: CDR1 SGHVS, CDR2 FQNEAQ. Trimming stripped 7 bases from V and 2 bases from J, with 14 bases between. CDR3 residues: CASTPGLGTNEKLFF. In DNA form, the CDR3 reads TGTGCCAGCACCCCTGGTTTGGGCACTAATGAAAAACTGTTTTTT.